The T cell receptor beta chain described here comes from a study of T-cell memory formation after mild COVID-19. Study-wide points: SARS-CoV-2 specificity of second-wave clones peaking day 37 was unconfirmed.

TCRdb passed the 5' RACE reads through MiXCR, listing each CDR3 protein once. The sample contains 150,000 to 200,000 distinct CDR3 sequences, 11% of which appear only once. The germline gives CDR1 MNHNS, CDR2 SASEGT. The germline V and J ends were trimmed by 6 bases and 8 bases, with 16 bases remaining between them. The length of the CDR3 is 13 residues. Turning to this clonotype: The antigen is undetermined.

The sequenced sample was PBMCs or a T cell subset sorted from them (not recorded which). The rearrangement uses TRBV6-1 and TRBJ1-1, with D perhaps TRBD1 (5 bases). This receptor was identified in a young man who had mild COVID-19 (a few samples of this study predate the infection). Cell type and time point are not known. Written as DNA, the CDR3 is TGTGCCAGCAGCTCCCTGAGGGGTTTAGAAGCTTTCTTT. Protein: CASSSLRGLEAFF.